The rows below give T cell receptor beta chains drawn from one sample of a study of T cell responses to AZD1222 COVID-19 vaccine. Only in-frame clones appear in the TCRdb table, and some are missing; sequencing was by immunoSEQ multiplex PCR. The sample yields about 180,000 clones, almost 90% seen once. The source was peripheral blood, collected on day 0 of AZD1222 vaccination. The receptors derive from an adult in good health. CDR3s include the opening cysteine and the closing phenylalanine or tryptophan. The D gene is left open where the match is weak. Clone sizes are given selectively: once, few, many, or a class where the clone is expanded.

J: TRBJ2-5; V: TRBV7-2; D: TRBD2; size: .; CDR3: CASSPRGGFQETQYF; DNA: TGTGCCAGCAGCCCACGGGGGGGGTTCCAAGAGACCCAGTACTTC
J: TRBJ2-1; V: TRBV20-1; D: TRBD2; size: .; CDR3: CSASRLAGDEQFF; DNA: TGCAGTGCTAGTCGACTAGCGGGGGATGAGCAGTTCTTC
J: TRBJ1-6; V: TRBV4-2; D: TRBD1; size: .; CDR3: CASSQDTGGADNSPLHF; DNA: TGTGCCAGCAGCCAAGATACAGGGGGCGCTGATAATTCACCCCTCCACTTT
J: TRBJ2-7; V: TRBV7-9; D: TRBD1; size: .; CDR3: CASSARGPAYEQYF; DNA: TGTGCCAGCAGCGCCAGGGGGCCAGCCTACGAGCAGTACTTC
J: TRBJ1-4; V: TRBV18; D: .; size: once; CDR3: CASSSSNMATNEKLFF; DNA: TGTGCCAGCTCATCCTCTAATATGGCAACTAATGAAAAACTGTTTTTT
J: TRBJ1-2; V: TRBV14; D: .; size: few; CDR3: CASSQQGGYGYTF; DNA: TGTGCCAGCAGCCAGCAGGGAGGCTATGGCTACACCTTC
J: TRBJ2-3; V: TRBV3-1/TRBV3-2; D: TRBD2; size: .; CDR3: CASSPLAGRSTDTQYF; DNA: TGTGCCAGCAGCCCACTAGCGGGCCGGAGCACAGATACGCAGTATTTT
J: TRBJ2-7; V: TRBV4-1; D: .; size: .; CDR3: CASSQDRERGSNEQYF; DNA: TGCGCCAGCAGCCAAGATAGGGAAAGGGGGAGCAACGAGCAGTACTTC
J: TRBJ1-6; V: TRBV10-3; D: .; size: .; CDR3: CAIKKGIDSPLHF; DNA: TGTGCCATCAAAAAAGGCATTGATTCACCCCTCCACTTT
J: TRBJ2-5; V: TRBV7-9; D: .; size: few; CDR3: CASSPAGGAETQYF; DNA: TGTGCCAGCAGCCCAGCAGGGGGGGCAGAGACCCAGTACTTC
J: TRBJ1-4; V: TRBV5-5; D: .; size: .; CDR3: CASSLVGVGSFDLNEKLFF; DNA: TGTGCCAGCAGCTTGGTGGGGGTAGGCAGCTTCGATTTAAATGAAAAACTGTTTTTT
J: TRBJ2-3; V: TRBV7-3; D: .; size: .; CDR3: CASSAEPLDADTQYF; DNA: TGTGCCAGCAGCGCAGAACCACTTGACGCAGATACGCAGTATTTT
J: TRBJ2-7; V: TRBV12-2; D: .; size: .; CDR3: CAISGHEQYF; DNA: TGTGCAATCTCCGGCCACGAGCAGTACTTC
J: TRBJ2-2; V: TRBV4-1; D: .; size: .; CDR3: CASSQDWTWYLRAGELFF; DNA: TGCGCCAGCAGCCAAGATTGGACATGGTATCTAAGGGCCGGGGAGCTGTTTTTT
J: TRBJ1-3; V: TRBV3-1/TRBV3-2; D: .; size: .; CDR3: CASSQGRQETSGNTIYF; DNA: TGTGCCAGCAGCCAAGGTCGACAGGAGACCTCTGGAAACACCATATATTTT
J: TRBJ1-5; V: TRBV2; D: .; size: once; CDR3: CARGGSRSNQPQHF; DNA: TGTGCCAGGGGGGGGAGTCGTAGCAATCAGCCCCAGCATTTT
J: TRBJ1-4; V: TRBV5-1; D: .; size: .; CDR3: CASSLDGGANEKLFF; DNA: TGCGCCAGCAGCTTGGACGGGGGTGCTAATGAAAAACTGTTTTTT
J: TRBJ2-1; V: TRBV4-1; D: .; size: .; CDR3: CASSQESWDAYNEQFF; DNA: TGCGCCAGCAGCCAAGAATCGTGGGATGCCTACAATGAGCAGTTCTTC
J: TRBJ2-1; V: TRBV9; D: .; size: .; CDR3: CASSSEATLEQFF; DNA: TGTGCCAGCAGCTCCGAGGCTACTCTTGAGCAGTTCTTC
J: TRBJ1-2; V: TRBV12-3/TRBV12-4; D: .; size: many; CDR3: CASSFPGTGYTF; DNA: TGTGCCAGCAGTTTTCCGGGGACGGGCTACACCTTC
J: TRBJ2-1; V: TRBV7-2; D: .; size: .; CDR3: CASSHPSNEQFF; DNA: TGTGCCAGCAGCCACCCCTCCAATGAGCAGTTCTTC
J: TRBJ2-7; V: TRBV19; D: TRBD1; size: .; CDR3: CASSVGQGTYEQYF; DNA: TGTGCCAGTAGTGTTGGACAGGGAACCTACGAGCAGTACTTC
J: TRBJ2-7; V: TRBV19; D: TRBD1; size: .; CDR3: CAAPPRQGSYYEQYF; DNA: TGTGCCGCCCCCCCCCGACAGGGTTCCTATTACGAGCAGTACTTC
J: TRBJ1-5; V: TRBV28; D: TRBD1; size: .; CDR3: CASSPTGGTRGTQPQHF; DNA: TGTGCCAGCAGTCCGACAGGGGGGACGAGGGGTACTCAGCCCCAGCATTTT
J: TRBJ2-7; V: TRBV30; D: .; size: .; CDR3: CAWSVPAGAYEQYF; DNA: TGTGCCTGGAGCGTACCAGCTGGGGCCTACGAGCAGTACTTC
J: TRBJ1-2; V: TRBV29-1; D: .; size: .; CDR3: CSVQSAGVGGYTF; DNA: TGCAGCGTCCAAAGTGCCGGGGTTGGTGGCTACACCTTC
J: TRBJ2-6; V: TRBV4-1; D: .; size: .; CDR3: CASSQVPETSGANVLTF; DNA: TGCGCCAGCAGCCAAGTACCAGAGACCTCTGGGGCCAACGTCCTGACTTTC
J: TRBJ1-3; V: TRBV30; D: TRBD1; size: .; CDR3: CAWSGGQGAGNTIYF; DNA: TGTGCCTGGAGTGGAGGACAGGGGGCTGGAAACACCATATATTTT
J: TRBJ1-3; V: TRBV7-3; D: TRBD1; size: few; CDR3: CASSAGTANTSGNTIYF; DNA: TGTGCCAGCAGCGCTGGGACAGCCAATACCTCTGGAAACACCATATATTTT
J: TRBJ2-7; V: TRBV29-1; D: .; size: few; CDR3: CSVGVEYEQYF; DNA: TGCAGCGTGGGGGTCGAATACGAGCAGTACTTC
J: TRBJ1-5; V: TRBV18; D: TRBD1; size: few; CDR3: CASSPPRTGNQPQHF; DNA: TGTGCCAGCTCACCACCTCGGACAGGGAATCAGCCCCAGCATTTT
J: TRBJ2-1; V: TRBV6-2/TRBV6-3; D: .; size: .; CDR3: CASSYSLIRGTDEQFF; DNA: TGTGCCAGCAGTTACTCTCTGATTCGGGGTACGGATGAGCAGTTCTTC
J: TRBJ1-2; V: TRBV7-2; D: .; size: .; CDR3: CASSFSNYGYTF; DNA: TGTGCCAGCAGCTTTTCTAACTATGGCTACACCTTC
J: TRBJ2-3; V: TRBV5-4; D: .; size: .; CDR3: CASSLRRNTDTQYF; DNA: TGTGCCAGCAGCTTGCGCAGGAACACAGATACGCAGTATTTT
J: TRBJ2-1; V: TRBV4-2; D: TRBD2; size: once; CDR3: CASRLAGSSYNEQFF; DNA: TGTGCCAGCAGGCTAGCGGGGAGCTCCTACAATGAGCAGTTCTTC
J: TRBJ2-7; V: TRBV7-2; D: .; size: .; CDR3: CASSVQGYSYEQYF; DNA: TGTGCCAGCAGCGTCCAGGGATACTCCTACGAGCAGTACTTC
J: TRBJ1-4; V: TRBV5-1; D: TRBD1; size: .; CDR3: CASSPTGGNEKLFF; DNA: TGCGCCAGCAGCCCGACAGGGGGTAATGAAAAACTGTTTTTT
J: TRBJ2-1; V: TRBV5-1; D: TRBD2; size: .; CDR3: CASSAGTSGDEQFF; DNA: TGCGCCAGCAGCGCCGGGACTAGCGGCGATGAGCAGTTCTTC
J: TRBJ1-3; V: TRBV10-1; D: .; size: .; CDR3: CASREPGHGNTIYF; DNA: TGCGCCAGCAGAGAACCGGGGCATGGAAACACCATATATTTT
J: TRBJ2-3; V: TRBV12-5; D: TRBD1; size: .; CDR3: CASGLVRNRDSDPVLQYF; DNA: TGTGCTAGTGGTTTGGTACGAAATAGGGACAGTGATCCGGTATTGCAGTATTTT
J: TRBJ1-3; V: TRBV4-1; D: .; size: .; CDR3: CASSPDDARPSGNTIYF; DNA: TGCGCCAGCAGCCCCGATGACGCACGGCCATCTGGAAACACCATATATTTT
J: TRBJ1-6; V: TRBV7-8; D: TRBD1; size: .; CDR3: CASSLQGQGYSPLHF; DNA: TGTGCCAGCAGCTTACAGGGACAGGGATACTCACCCCTCCACTTT